One sample yielded the 27 T cell receptor beta chains listed below, sequenced in a study of blood T cells in healthy people across ages. A second PCR of 7 to 11 cycles used a sample-barcoded 5' primer and a J-beta primer mix. TCRdb independently ran MiXCR on the 5' RACE reads; one entry per CDR3 protein. The sample lists 790,000 or so distinct CDR3 sequences, about 45% seen once, with 15% to 20% in the top ten. Sequenced: blood. The receptors originated from a man older than 75 in good health.

This clonotype was picked up one time. The rearrangement links TRBV7-3 to TRBJ2-2; 8 positions match TRBD2. Germline-derived CDR1 and CDR2 are SGHTA and FQGTGA. V was pared by 9 bases and J by 4 bases, with 10 bases of the junction left unmatched. There are 15 residues in the CDR3. Here the CDR3 reads CASSRGGMTTGELFF. The CDR3 region has the DNA TGTGCCAGTAGTCGCGGGGGGATGACCACCGGGGAGCTGTTTTTT.

The V gene is TRBV20-1, the J gene TRBJ2-2; 8 bases align to TRBD2. CDR1 and CDR2 from the germline V gene are DFQATT and SNEGSKA (reference sequence). After removal of 5 bases from V and 6 bases from J, the junction contained 8 bases not matched to a gene. This CDR3 is 14 amino acids long. CDR3 residues: CSASVGTRPGELFF. The CDR3 nucleotides read TGCAGTGCTTCAGTCGGGACTAGACCCGGGGAGCTGTTTTTT.

The V and J genes are TRBV29-1 and TRBJ1-1; D gene unclear. Trimming pared 7 bases from V and 5 bases from J, leaving 11 bases between. This CDR3 region has 11 residues. The V gene's germline CDR1 is SQVTM and CDR2 ANQGSEA. The CDR3 loop is CSASRVTEAFF. In nucleotides, the CDR3 is TGCAGCGCGAGTAGGGTAACTGAAGCTTTCTTT.

V usage is TRBV7-2 and J usage is TRBJ2-1, with 13 bases identical to TRBD2. The V gene's germline CDR1 is SGHTA and CDR2 FQGNSA. The CDR3 sequence is 15 residues long. V lost 5 bases, J lost 8 bases, and 6 bases stayed unmatched. CDR3 residues: CASSPRTSGRYEQFF. CDR3 DNA: TGTGCCAGCAGCCCCAGGACTAGCGGGAGATATGAGCAGTTCTTC.

CDR3 region: CASNEVPMSNQPQHF. DNA of the CDR3: TGTGCCAGCAACGAGGTTCCTATGAGCAATCAGCCCCAGCATTTT. The chain combines TRBV28 with TRBJ1-5; D uncertain. The CDR3 has 15 residues. The V gene lost 7 bases and the J gene lost 1 base, with 14 bases spanning the gap. Germline V gene sequence: CDR1 MDHEN, CDR2 SYDVKM.

A few counts support this clonotype. The rearrangement joins TRBV24-1 to TRBJ2-3; 12 nucleotides line up with TRBD2. Germline V gives CDR1 KGHDR, CDR2 SFDVKD. This CDR3 spans 17 amino acids. The ends lost 3 bases at V and 5 bases at J; junction bases unmatched: 8. CDR3 sequence: CATSDRRLAGVRDTQYF. In DNA form, the CDR3 reads TGTGCCACCAGTGATCGGAGACTAGCGGGAGTGAGAGATACGCAGTATTTT.

In its sample, this clonotype was seen a few times. CDR3 residues: CASSAGTFYNEQFF. CDR3 DNA sequence: TGTGCCAGCAGTGCCGGGACCTTCTACAATGAGCAGTTCTTC. This sequence joins TRBV12-3 or TRBV12-4 and TRBJ2-1; D might be TRBD1 or TRBD2, each matching 5 bases. CDR3 size: 14 residues. Trimming stripped 5 bases from V and 3 bases from J, with 11 bases between.

This clonotype came up a few times. This chain joins TRBV6-2 or TRBV6-3 and TRBJ2-1; D remains unclear. With 2 bases removed from V and 8 bases from J, the gap between germline ends came to 10 bases. Per germline, CDR1 MNHEY and CDR2 SVGEGT. The CDR3 has 13 amino acids. CDR3 sequence: CASSYGPLYEQFF. The CDR3 DNA sequence: TGTGCCAGCAGTTACGGCCCGCTGTATGAGCAGTTCTTC.

This clonotype was observed a handful of times. The J gene is TRBJ1-2, the V gene TRBV5-1; D is unresolved. Looked up from germline, CDR1 is SGHRS and CDR2 is YFSETQ. V was pared by 4 bases and J by 4 bases, with 14 bases between. This CDR3 is 14 amino acids long. CDR3 sequence: CASSQSGSSYGYTF. Here the CDR3 DNA reads TGCGCCAGCAGCCAGTCGGGGAGCAGCTATGGCTACACCTTC. Combining the CDR3 with reference TRBV5-1 and TRBJ1-2 gives the whole variable domain KAGVTQTPRYLIKTRGQQVTLSCSPISGHRSVSWYQQTPGQGLQFLFEYFSETQRNKGNFPGRFSGRQFSNSRSEMNVSTLELGDSALYLCASSQSGSSYGYTFGSGTRLTVV.

This clonotype appeared many times. This rearrangement joins TRBV5-6 to TRBJ2-2; D gene uncertain. CDR1 is SGHDT and CDR2 is YYEEEE in the germline V gene. The CDR3 is 14 amino acids. Trimming shortened V by 0 bases and J by 0 bases, and 3 bases separated the two germline ends. CDR3 in amino acids: CASSLVSNTGELFF. The CDR3 region has the DNA TGTGCCAGCAGCTTGGTCTCGAACACCGGGGAGCTGTTTTTT.

This sequence joins TRBV12-3 or TRBV12-4 and TRBJ1-5; D might be TRBD1 (5 bases). There are 13 residues in the CDR3. V was clipped by 5 bases and J by 6 bases, with 11 bases between them. The CDR3 DNA follows: TGTGCCAGCAGTAGGGGTTATAGTCAGCCCCAGCATTTT. This translates into CASSRGYSQPQHF.

This clonotype was counted once. The chain carries TRBV2 and TRBJ2-7, with TRBD2 as a possible D gene (5 bases). The tail of the sequence fits TRBJ2-5 better, so the J call may be wrong. CDR3 length: 14 amino acids. CDR1 is SNHLY and CDR2 is FYNNEI in the germline V gene. This CDR3 is CASRILVSGETQYF. DNA of the CDR3: TGTGCCAGCAGGATACTAGTGTCGGGTGAGACCCAGTACTTC.

This clonotype occurred a few times. CDR3 in amino acids: CASSSPGLAGVEQYF. CDR3 DNA sequence: TGTGCCAGCAGTTCCCCGGGACTAGCGGGAGTCGAGCAGTACTTC. V gene TRBV28 combines with J gene TRBJ2-7, with 14 bases aligning to TRBD2. The V and J ends lost 4 bases and 6 bases, in that order; junction bases with no gene match: 5. CDR1 MDHEN and CDR2 SYDVKM come from the germline V gene. This CDR3 contains 15 residues.

This clonotype appeared a few times. This chain links TRBV24-1 with TRBJ2-1; 10 nucleotides align to TRBD2. Germline CDR1 reads KGHDR; CDR2 reads SFDVKD. This CDR3 region has 15 residues. V was clipped by 2 bases and J by 7 bases; unmatched bases: 4. The CDR3 DNA is TGTGCCACCAGTGATTCTAGCGGGAGAGGGAATGAGCAGTTCTTC. Its protein product is CATSDSSGRGNEQFF.

The genes are TRBV29-1 and TRBJ2-3; D gene unclear. This CDR3 region has 15 residues. CDR1 is SQVTM and CDR2 is ANQGSEA in the germline V gene. The ends were cut back, 5 bases at V and 0 bases at J, with 15 bases in the middle. As DNA, the CDR3 is TGCAGCGTTCTCCTGGCGGCCCATAGCACAGATACGCAGTATTTT. Amino acid sequence: CSVLLAAHSTDTQYF.

In its sample, this clonotype was seen once. The junction does not match germline at one end; this may be a read error. CDR3 DNA sequence: TGTGCCGGCAGCCGAGATCTCCCATACGAGCAGTACTTC. Protein sequence: CAGSRDLPYEQYF. This chain uses TRBV4-2 with TRBJ2-7; D unresolved. The CDR3 spans 13 residues. CDR1 LGHNA and CDR2 YNFKEQ come from the germline V gene.

This chain uses TRBV6-6 with TRBJ1-2, with D possibly TRBD1 on 5 matching bases. Deletions cut 2 bases from V and 4 bases from J, with 11 bases between. Germline lookup yields CDR1 MNHNY and CDR2 SVGAGI (reference sequence). The CDR3 runs to 14 residues. The CDR3 bases are TGTGCCAGCAGTTACGCGAACCAGGGCTATGGCTACACCTTC. Its translation is CASSYANQGYGYTF.

The chain combines TRBV29-1 with TRBJ2-7; 11 bases agree with TRBD1. The V segment lost 4 bases and the J segment 1 base; nucleotides outside the gene matches: 3. The CDR3 runs to 14 residues. Per germline, CDR1 SQVTM and CDR2 ANQGSEA. The CDR3 here is CSVAGTGGSYEQYF. CDR3 DNA: TGCAGCGTTGCCGGGACAGGGGGATCCTACGAGCAGTACTTC.

V and J are TRBV29-1 and TRBJ2-2, with 11 positions matching TRBD2. The V gene's germline CDR1 is SQVTM and CDR2 ANQGSEA. This CDR3 spans 15 amino acids. The V and J ends lost 0 bases and 8 bases, in that order; junction bases with no gene match: 5. CDR3 amino acids: CSVEETSGVRGELFF. CDR3 in DNA: TGCAGCGTTGAAGAGACTAGCGGGGTGAGAGGGGAGCTGTTTTTT.

The sample holds a few counts of this clonotype. The gene calls are TRBV5-1 and TRBJ2-1, with D possibly TRBD1 on 7 matching bases. Trimming removed 1 base from V and 11 bases from J, with 19 bases in between. Germline CDR1 is SGHRS and CDR2 is YFSETQ. The CDR3 is 15 residues long. The CDR3 region has the DNA TGCGCCAGCAGCTTGAAGCAGGGGGGTCCAAATAAGCAGTTCTTC. This gives the protein CASSLKQGGPNKQFF. Drawing the rest from reference TRBV5-1 and TRBJ2-1, the complete variable domain is KAGVTQTPRYLIKTRGQQVTLSCSPISGHRSVSWYQQTPGQGLQFLFEYFSETQRNKGNFPGRFSGRQFSNSRSEMNVSTLELGDSALYLCASSLKQGGPNKQFFGPGTRLTVL.

The rearrangement uses TRBV7-6 and TRBJ2-4; 7 bases fit TRBD1. The J call is in doubt because the DNA end fits TRBJ2-7 better. Looked up from germline, CDR1 is SGHVS and CDR2 is FNYEAQ. This CDR3 has 17 residues. The DNA for the CDR3 is TGTGCCAGCAGCTTAGGTAGAGGGCTTGACAGGGTGGACGAGCAGTACTTC. It is translated as CASSLGRGLDRVDEQYF.

The rearrangement links TRBV9 to TRBJ2-6, with 7 bases fitting TRBD2. Germline lookup yields CDR1 SGDLS and CDR2 YYNGEE. The CDR3 totals 15 residues. After removal of 4 bases from V and 2 bases from J, the junction contained 3 bases not matched to a gene. DNA of the CDR3: TGTGCCAGCAGCACTGCGGGGGCTGGGGCCAACGTCCTGACTTTC. Its translation: CASSTAGAGANVLTF.

The sample holds a few counts of this clonotype. The rearrangement joins TRBV7-3 to TRBJ2-1, with 7 bases aligning to TRBD2. The J segment lost 7 bases and the V segment lost 4 bases, leaving 10 bases of the junction unmatched. Germline-derived CDR1 and CDR2 are SGHTA and FQGTGA. This CDR3 has 15 amino acids. Here the CDR3 DNA reads TGTGCCAGCAGCTCGACTAGCTTTGCGCCAAATGAGCAGTTCTTC. This gives the protein CASSSTSFAPNEQFF.

The genes are TRBV24-1 and TRBJ2-7, with 11 bases that match TRBD2. The CDR3 totals 14 residues. The germline V gene encodes CDR1 KGHDR and CDR2 SFDVKD. V gave up 12 bases and J gave up 7 bases; unmatched junction bases: 13. CDR3 nucleotide sequence: TGTGCCGCGCAGACTAGCGGGGCGGACAATGAGCAGTACTTC. As protein: CAAQTSGADNEQYF.

This clonotype was detected only a few times. This chain uses TRBV15 with TRBJ1-2; TRBD1 is a possible D gene (6 bases). CDR3 length: 14 amino acids. V shed 4 bases and J shed 8 bases, with 17 bases lying between them. Germline-derived CDR1 and CDR2 are LNHNV and YYDKDF (reference sequence). The CDR3 protein is CATSNHRVEGGYTF. The CDR3 nucleotides are TGTGCCACCAGCAACCACAGGGTAGAGGGAGGCTACACCTTC.

This clonotype came up many times. One end of the junction varies from germline; a read error may be responsible. The chain joins TRBV10-3 to TRBJ2-1; no firm D call. This CDR3 has 14 residues. Germline V CDR1 and CDR2: ENHRY, SYGVKD. This chain's CDR3 is CAISESFSDNEQFF. The CDR3 nucleotides read TGTGCCATCAGTGAGTCGTTCTCCGACAATGAGCAGTTCTTC.

About this clonotype: Given a much more abundant clone one base away, this may be a read error. The CDR3 coding sequence is TGCGCCAGCAGCTTCCAGGACTACCAACAAGAGACCCAGTACTTC. Translation: CASSFQDYQQETQYF. The rearrangement links TRBV5-1 to TRBJ2-5; D possibly corresponds to TRBD2 (6 bases). CDR3 length: 15 amino acids. Germline loops: CDR1 SGHRS, CDR2 YFSETQ. V was shortened by 2 bases and J by 2 bases, with 13 bases between the two germline ends.